One sample yielded the 23 T cell receptor beta chains listed below, sequenced in a study of Ad26.COV2.S vaccination and SARS-CoV-2 variants. Here immunoSEQ multiplex PCR was the method, and the copy in TCRdb shows in-frame clones only, minus some. The table shows 400,000 to 500,000 clones, with around 87% occurring only once. The treatment was: roughly 20 received Ad26.COV2.S at low or high dose, single or two shots; 5 received placebo; per-sample allocation not given. Samples analyzed were those drawn on day 63 after the first vaccine or placebo injection. The sample here was peripheral blood, taken in a trial of Ad26.COV2.S vaccine versus placebo. These receptors came from a person between 18 and 65 years old who received the Ad26.COV2.S COVID-19 vaccine or a placebo.

J is TRBJ2-2 and V is TRBV18, with a possible D match to TRBD1 (6 bases). V gave up 5 bases and J gave up 8 bases, with 24 bases separating them. Per germline, CDR1 KGHSH and CDR2 LQKENI. There are 17 residues in the CDR3. CDR3 amino acids: CASSSTGSKTAAGELFF. The CDR3 DNA is TGTGCCAGCTCATCGACAGGCTCCAAAACAGCGGCGGGGGAGCTGTTTTTT.

This clone appeared many times. The chain uses TRBV5-3 and TRBJ1-2; perhaps TRBD1 as D (6 bases). TRBV5-3 is an open reading frame, and its role is uncertain. This CDR3 has 11 amino acids. V shed 9 bases and J shed 4 bases, with 10 bases lying between them. The CDR3 loop is CAMGASYGYTF. The CDR3 nucleotides read TGTGCCATGGGGGCTAGCTATGGCTACACCTTC.

The gene calls are TRBV19 and TRBJ1-5, with D possibly TRBD1 on 5 matching bases. Trimming stripped 10 bases from V and 2 bases from J, with 15 bases between. This CDR3 comprises 14 residues. Germline lookup yields CDR1 LNHDA and CDR2 SQIVND (reference sequence). CDR3: CATRPGWGNQPQHF. In DNA, the CDR3 is TGTGCCACTCGCCCAGGGTGGGGCAATCAGCCCCAGCATTTT.

The chain recombines TRBV6-5 with TRBJ2-1, with D possibly matching TRBD1 (7 bases). The CDR3 covers 13 residues. Trimming cost V 8 bases and J 7 bases, with 15 bases left between them. CDR1 is MNHEY, CDR2 SVGAGI, per germline. The CDR3 protein is CASGGGPFNEQFF. Here the CDR3 DNA reads TGTGCCAGCGGAGGGGGCCCCTTTAATGAGCAGTTCTTC.

The chain has TRBV7-9 and TRBJ1-3; D is undetermined. This CDR3 has 16 amino acids. V was pared by 1 base and J by 0 bases, with 10 bases between. Germline CDR1 reads SEHNR; CDR2 reads FQNEAQ (reference sequence). CDR3 in amino acids: CASSLDSPRSGNTIYF. DNA for the CDR3: TGTGCCAGCAGCTTAGACAGCCCGCGCTCTGGAAACACCATATATTTT.

The chain combines TRBV28 with TRBJ2-2; D not resolved. This CDR3 has 12 residues. Germline V gene data show CDR1 as MDHEN and CDR2 as SYDVKM. V lost 1 base to trimming and J lost 6 bases, with 3 bases between them. CDR3 loop: CASSLSSGELFF. The CDR3 nucleotides read TGTGCCAGCAGTTTATCCTCCGGGGAGCTGTTTTTT.

J is TRBJ2-5 and V is TRBV5-1; D is possibly TRBD2 (6 bases). The CDR3 loop spans 14 amino acids. V was trimmed by 0 bases and J by 4 bases, leaving 10 bases between them. Germline CDR1 reads SGHRS; CDR2 reads YFSETQ. The DNA of the CDR3 is TGCGCCAGCAGCTTGGTAGGAGGGGTAGAGACCCAGTACTTC. This sequence encodes CASSLVGGVETQYF. The whole variable domain, remainder taken from reference TRBV5-1 and TRBJ2-5, is KAGVTQTPRYLIKTRGQQVTLSCSPISGHRSVSWYQQTPGQGLQFLFEYFSETQRNKGNFPGRFSGRQFSNSRSEMNVSTLELGDSALYLCASSLVGGVETQYFGPGTRLLVL.

This sequence joins TRBV29-1 and TRBJ2-3; TRBD1 aligns across 7 bases. The CDR3 totals 14 residues. Per the germline V gene, CDR1 is SQVTM and CDR2 is ANQGSEA. The junction had 12 bases not matched to a gene; V was cut back by 6 bases and J by 6 bases. CDR3 nucleotide sequence: TGCAGCGTGAACCACAGGGGACGGACGGATACGCAGTATTTT. It translates to CSVNHRGRTDTQYF.

Details on this clone: Distinct nucleotide sequences in the sample also encode this CDR3. V is TRBV6-5 and J is TRBJ2-7, with 7 nucleotides matching TRBD1. The CDR3 consists of 13 residues. Germline lookup yields CDR1 MNHEY and CDR2 SVGAGI. V trimming: 8 bases; J trimming: 0 bases; junction bases outside the gene matches: 4. The CDR3 region has the DNA TGTGCCAGCCGTAGGACAGGCTCCTACGAGCAGTACTTC. Protein product: CASRRTGSYEQYF.

The chain combines TRBV13 with TRBJ1-3; TRBD1 agrees at 7 bases. The CDR3 covers 15 residues. V was pared by 5 bases and J by 8 bases, with 12 bases of the junction left unmatched. Germline-derived CDR1 and CDR2 are PRHDT and FYEKMQ (reference sequence). CDR3 sequence: CASSLNRGLVHTIYF. CDR3 coding DNA: TGTGCCAGCAGCCTAAACAGGGGTTTGGTGCACACCATATATTTT.

On this clone itself: Other DNA sequences from this sample encode an identical CDR3 as well. The chain couples TRBV27 to TRBJ1-5; TRBD1 agrees at 7 bases. The trim removed 6 bases at V and 2 bases at J, leaving 4 bases unmatched. The germline gives CDR1 MNHEY, CDR2 SMNVEV (reference sequence). The CDR3 is made up of 14 amino acids. The DNA for the CDR3 is TGTGCCAGCAGCCTAGGGACAGGCAATCAGCCCCAGCATTTT. Protein: CASSLGTGNQPQHF.

V gene TRBV7-2 combines with J gene TRBJ2-3, with 7 bases that match TRBD1. The CDR3 runs 14 residues. Germline values: CDR1 SGHTA, CDR2 FQGNSA. V shed 5 bases and J 1 base; nucleotides not matched to a gene: 3. CDR3 loop: CASSVDRGTDTQYF. CDR3 coding DNA: TGTGCCAGCAGCGTTGACAGGGGCACAGATACGCAGTATTTT.

CDR3 loop: CSVSPDGGQGYGYTF. The CDR3 bases are TGCAGCGTTTCTCCGGACGGGGGGCAGGGCTATGGCTACACCTTC. This rearrangement joins TRBV29-1 to TRBJ1-2, with D possibly TRBD1 on 6 matching bases. V lost 5 bases to trimming and J lost 4 bases, with 20 bases between them. Germline CDR1 reads SQVTM; CDR2 reads ANQGSEA. The CDR3 has 15 amino acids.

This chain joins TRBV2 and TRBJ1-1; perhaps TRBD1 as D (6 bases). The V gene lost 2 bases and the J gene lost 8 bases, with 9 bases spanning the gap. Germline-derived CDR1 and CDR2 are SNHLY and FYNNEI. The CDR3 contains 12 residues. The CDR3 coding sequence is TGTGCCAGCAGTGAACGGGGGCAGGAAGCTTTCTTT. It yields the protein CASSERGQEAFF.

The chain couples TRBV15 to TRBJ2-5, with TRBD1 as a possible D gene (5 bases). Trimming took 3 bases from V and 0 from J, leaving 8 bases between them. The CDR3 is 14 residues long. Germline V lookup: CDR1 LNHNV, CDR2 YYDKDF (reference sequence). The CDR3 DNA reads as TGTGCCACCAGCAGCCGACAGTACCAAGAGACCCAGTACTTC. Residues: CATSSRQYQETQYF.

V is TRBV5-4 and J is TRBJ2-1, with D possibly called TRBD1 or TRBD2 (5 bases each). The CDR3 length is 12 residues. The V and J ends lost 10 bases and 0 bases respectively, with 8 bases between them. Per germline, CDR1 SGHNT and CDR2 YYREEE (reference sequence). The CDR3 loop reads CAEGISYNEQFF. In nucleotides, the CDR3 is TGTGCCGAGGGGATCTCCTACAATGAGCAGTTCTTC. Complete variable domain (other parts from reference TRBV5-4 and TRBJ2-1): ETGVTQSPTHLIKTRGQQVTLRCSSQSGHNTVSWYQQALGQGPQFIFQYYREEENGRGNFPPRFSGLQFPNYSSELNVNALELDDSALYLCAEGISYNEQFFGPGTRLTVL.

This chain links TRBV4-1 with TRBJ2-2; D ambiguous. The CDR3 runs to 17 residues. Trimming pared 0 bases from V and 1 base from J, leaving 12 bases between. Germline values: CDR1 MGHRA, CDR2 YSYEKL. The CDR3 DNA reads as TGCGCCAGCAGCCAAGAGGCCTGGGTCGGGAACACCGGGGAGCTGTTTTTT. Translated: CASSQEAWVGNTGELFF.

CDR3 sequence reads: CASSPWTGAYEQYF. The DNA for the CDR3 is TGTGCCAGCAGTCCATGGACAGGGGCCTACGAGCAGTACTTC. This chain joins TRBV28 and TRBJ2-7; 9 nucleotides agree with TRBD1. This CDR3 spans 14 amino acids. V lost 5 bases to trimming and J lost 2 bases; unmatched junction nucleotides: 4. The V gene's germline CDR1 is MDHEN and CDR2 SYDVKM.

This clone was detected only once. J is TRBJ2-3 and V is TRBV5-1; 8 bases agree with TRBD2. CDR1 and CDR2 (germline): SGHRS, YFSETQ. After removal of 4 bases from V and 1 base from J, the junction contained 5 bases not matched to a gene. The length of the CDR3 is 15 residues. The CDR3 DNA follows: TGCGCCAGCAGCACACGGGGGGGAGGCACAGATACGCAGTATTTT. Encoded protein: CASSTRGGGTDTQYF.

The V call is TRBV11-2, the J call TRBJ1-3; TRBD1 aligns across 7 bases. Germline values: CDR1 SGHAT, CDR2 FQNNGV. The CDR3 contains 17 residues. Unmatched junction bases numbered 10, after V lost 5 bases and J lost 0 bases. CDR3 nucleotides: TGTGCCAGCAGCGGCGCAATCTCAGGGGGCTCTGGAAACACCATATATTTT. Residues: CASSGAISGGSGNTIYF.

The J gene is TRBJ1-1, the V gene TRBV12-5, with TRBD1 matching 8 bases. Per germline, CDR1 LGHNT and CDR2 FRNRAP. J was trimmed by 5 bases and V by 6 bases; bases with no gene match: 8. This CDR3 comprises 14 residues. The CDR3 reads CASGVQGARTEAFF. In DNA form, the CDR3 reads TGTGCTAGTGGAGTCCAGGGGGCAAGGACTGAAGCTTTCTTT.

With regard to this clone: This CDR3 is also generated by other DNA sequences in the sample. V usage is TRBV5-1 and J usage is TRBJ2-1; 7 bases are a match to TRBD1. This CDR3 contains 14 residues. Germline loops: CDR1 SGHRS, CDR2 YFSETQ. V lost 0 bases to trimming and J lost 7 bases; unmatched junction nucleotides: 4. The CDR3 is CASSLGTGSNEQFF. The CDR3 region has the DNA TGCGCCAGCAGCTTGGGGACAGGATCGAATGAGCAGTTCTTC.

The chain combines TRBV6-5 with TRBJ1-2, with D uncertain. Germline CDR1 and CDR2: MNHEY and SVGAGI. The CDR3 runs 15 residues. V lost 8 bases, J lost 2 bases, and 18 bases lay in between. The CDR3 loop is CASGKSNRVNYGYTF. In DNA form, the CDR3 reads TGTGCCAGCGGTAAATCGAACAGAGTCAACTATGGCTACACCTTC.